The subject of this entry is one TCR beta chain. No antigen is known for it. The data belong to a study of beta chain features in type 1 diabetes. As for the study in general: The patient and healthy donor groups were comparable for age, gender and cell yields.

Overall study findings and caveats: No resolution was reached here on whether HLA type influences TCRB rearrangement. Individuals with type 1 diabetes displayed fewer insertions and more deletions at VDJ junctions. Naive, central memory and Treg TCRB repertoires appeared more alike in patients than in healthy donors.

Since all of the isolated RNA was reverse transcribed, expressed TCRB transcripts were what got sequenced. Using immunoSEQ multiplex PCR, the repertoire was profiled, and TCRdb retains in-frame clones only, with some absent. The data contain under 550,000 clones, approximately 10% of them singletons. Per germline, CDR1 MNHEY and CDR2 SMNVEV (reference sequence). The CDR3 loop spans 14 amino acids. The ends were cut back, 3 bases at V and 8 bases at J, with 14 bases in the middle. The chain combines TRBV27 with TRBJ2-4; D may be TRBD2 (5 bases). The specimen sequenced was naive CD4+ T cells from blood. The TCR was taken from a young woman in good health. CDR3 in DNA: TGTGCCAGCAGTTTGGGGAGCTCCGGTGACATTCAGTACTTC. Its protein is CASSLGSSGDIQYF.